This entry lists 29 T cell receptor beta chains sequenced from one sample in a study of identical twins. TCRdb re-analysed the 5' RACE reads in MiXCR, keeping a single row per CDR3 protein. The table lists about 470,000 distinct CDR3 sequences, around 24% of them singletons, with just under 3% in the top ten. The data also belong to a second study, concerning T cells expressing NK-cell markers.

The sequencing sample was made of CD4+ T cells sorted from blood. These receptors were taken from a woman between 18 and 29 years old in good health.

The rearrangement uses TRBV12-3 or TRBV12-4 and TRBJ1-2, with a tentative D call TRBD1 (5 bases). The CDR3 contains 15 residues. V shed 2 bases and J shed 5 bases, with 15 bases lying between them. In nucleotides, the CDR3 is TGTGCCAGCAGTTTACCCGCCCAGGGCGCATATGGCTACACCTTC. Protein sequence: CASSLPAQGAYGYTF.

The chain links TRBV6-1 to TRBJ1-2; D gene uncertain. The germline CDR1 and CDR2 sequences are MNHNS and SASEGT. The CDR3 covers 13 residues. V dropped 6 bases and J dropped 3 bases, with 11 bases sitting between them. Here the CDR3 DNA reads TGTGCCAGCAGAACCCGCTTTTACTATGGCTACACCTTC. Its protein is CASRTRFYYGYTF.

The V and J genes are TRBV6-5 and TRBJ2-3, with TRBD2 matching over 10 bases. V lost 0 bases, J lost 1 base, and 7 bases stayed unmatched. Germline V CDR1 and CDR2: MNHEY, SVGAGI. This CDR3 spans 18 amino acids. CDR3: CASSYSRRTSGGTDTQYF. The CDR3 nucleotides are TGTGCCAGCAGTTACTCGCGTCGGACTAGCGGAGGCACAGATACGCAGTATTTT.

A note on this clonotype: One end of the junction varies from germline; a read error may be responsible. The CDR3 DNA is TGTGCCGGCAGCCAGCGGACTAGCGGTTACACAGATACGCAGTATTTT. Translated, it gives CAGSQRTSGYTDTQYF. The chain joins TRBV3-1 to TRBJ2-3, with TRBD2 identical over 10 bases. The CDR3 is made up of 16 amino acids. Germline V gene sequence: CDR1 LGHDT, CDR2 YNNKEL (reference sequence).

This chain connects TRBV20-1 to TRBJ2-3; 11 bases line up with TRBD2. The CDR3 runs to 15 residues. V was pared by 5 bases and J by 2 bases, with 6 bases of the junction left unmatched. CDR1 and CDR2 (germline): DFQATT, SNEGSKA (reference sequence). The CDR3 sequence is CSAFLAGGSTDTQYF. The CDR3 bases are TGCAGTGCTTTTTTAGCGGGAGGGTCCACAGATACGCAGTATTTT.

The CDR3 sequence is CASSQVGGSQPQHF. In DNA form, the CDR3 reads TGCGCCAGCAGCCAAGTCGGTGGGAGCCAGCCCCAGCATTTT. The V and J genes are TRBV4-3 and TRBJ1-5, with unresolved D. The CDR3 extends over 14 amino acids. Germline values: CDR1 LGHNA, CDR2 YSLEER. Trimming cost V 1 base and J 7 bases, with 11 bases left between them.

The CDR3: CSVVGTGYQETQYF. Here the CDR3 DNA reads TGCAGCGTTGTAGGGACGGGCTACCAAGAGACCCAGTACTTC. V and J are TRBV29-1 and TRBJ2-5; tentatively, D is TRBD1 or TRBD2 (5 bases each). This CDR3 spans 14 amino acids. The V end lost 4 bases, the J end lost 0 bases, and 12 bases lay between the germline ends. CDR1 is SQVTM, CDR2 ANQGSEA, per germline.

This clonotype was counted between two and nine times. The V gene is TRBV5-5, the J gene TRBJ2-1; 10 positions agree with TRBD2. Losses at the gene ends were 4 bases for V and 6 bases for J; bases not matched to a gene: 7. This CDR3 is 15 amino acids long. CDR1 is SGHKS, CDR2 YYEKEE, per germline (reference sequence). The CDR3, as DNA: TGTGCCAGCAGCCCTCTAGCGGGGGCCTTCAATGAGCAGTTCTTC. Translated, it gives CASSPLAGAFNEQFF.

The chain has TRBV11-2 and TRBJ2-7; 10 bases line up with TRBD1. Germline loops: CDR1 SGHAT, CDR2 FQNNGV. J gave up 3 bases and V 10 bases, and 3 bases lay outside the gene matches. This CDR3 is 12 amino acids long. This CDR3 is CATGQGIYEQYF. As DNA, the CDR3 is TGTGCCACGGGACAGGGGATCTACGAGCAGTACTTC.

This chain uses TRBV12-3 or TRBV12-4 with TRBJ2-7; perhaps TRBD1 as D (5 bases). The CDR3 loop spans 14 amino acids. V was clipped by 3 bases and J by 5 bases, with 14 bases between them. CDR3 nucleotide sequence: TGTGCCAGCAGTTTCTGGCAGGGTGACAACGAGCAGTACTTC. Translation: CASSFWQGDNEQYF.

This clonotype was recorded a few times. The J gene is TRBJ2-7, the V gene TRBV20-1, with 8 bases lining up with TRBD2. V dropped 6 bases and J dropped 2; count of bases not matched to a gene: 3. Germline V gene lookup returns CDR1 DFQATT and CDR2 SNEGSKA (reference sequence). CDR3 length: 12 residues. CDR3 coding DNA: TGCAGTGCCCGGGGGGGCACCTACGAGCAGTACTTC. This encodes CSARGGTYEQYF.

This chain links TRBV15 with TRBJ2-1, with D perhaps being TRBD1 or TRBD2 (6 bases each). This CDR3 spans 12 amino acids. V was cut by 9 bases and J by 5 bases, with 11 bases left in between. CDR1 and CDR2 from the germline V gene are LNHNV and YYDKDF (reference sequence). The CDR3 reads CATDRGHNEQFF. CDR3 DNA sequence: TGTGCCACAGACCGGGGGCACAATGAGCAGTTCTTC.

This clonotype appeared a few times. The chain combines TRBV5-1 with TRBJ1-1, with D unresolved. Germline-derived CDR1 and CDR2 are SGHRS and YFSETQ. This CDR3 contains 14 residues. Trimming removed 4 bases at V and 5 bases at J, with 15 bases between. Here the CDR3 DNA reads TGCGCCAGCAGCGCGGAAGGTGCAGGTACTGAAGCTTTCTTT. As protein: CASSAEGAGTEAFF. The full variable domain, rest sourced from reference TRBV5-1 and TRBJ1-1, is KAGVTQTPRYLIKTRGQQVTLSCSPISGHRSVSWYQQTPGQGLQFLFEYFSETQRNKGNFPGRFSGRQFSNSRSEMNVSTLELGDSALYLCASSAEGAGTEAFFGQGTRLTVV.

This clonotype was seen only once. This chain uses TRBV18 with TRBJ2-4; TRBD2 might be the D (5 bases). Germline assignment: CDR1 KGHSH and CDR2 LQKENI. The V end lost 3 bases, the J end lost 0 bases, and 6 bases lay between the germline ends. The CDR3 runs 14 residues. The CDR3 spells CASSPEGAKNIQYF. CDR3 coding DNA: TGTGCCAGCTCACCTGAGGGAGCCAAAAACATTCAGTACTTC.

The rearrangement links TRBV10-3 to TRBJ1-3; TRBD1 agrees at 7 bases. This CDR3 contains 12 residues. CDR1 is ENHRY and CDR2 is SYGVKD in the germline V gene. Germline trimming cut 10 bases from V and 7 bases from J; bases unmatched to any gene: 7. The DNA of the CDR3 is TGTGCCAGTGGACAGGACAGGAACACCATATATTTT. This encodes CASGQDRNTIYF.

This chain links TRBV9 with TRBJ2-3; 8 bases are a match to TRBD2. J gave up 3 bases and V 6 bases, and 6 bases lay outside the gene matches. Germline V gene sequence: CDR1 SGDLS, CDR2 YYNGEE. This CDR3 region has 14 residues. This chain's CDR3 is CASNPGGRTDTQYF. The CDR3 nucleotides read TGTGCCAGCAACCCGGGAGGGCGGACAGATACGCAGTATTTT.

The chain uses TRBV20-1 and TRBJ2-1, with D tentatively TRBD2 (6 bases). V lost 0 bases and J 7 bases, leaving 16 bases between the germline ends. The CDR3 consists of 15 residues. The V gene's germline CDR1 is DFQATT and CDR2 SNEGSKA (reference sequence). CDR3 protein: CSARDIGSPRNEQFF. CDR3 nucleotides: TGCAGTGCTAGAGATATCGGGAGCCCCAGGAATGAGCAGTTCTTC.

This clonotype was detected only a few times. V usage is TRBV10-3 and J usage is TRBJ2-1; D not certain. Looked up from germline, CDR1 is ENHRY and CDR2 is SYGVKD. The germline V and J ends were trimmed by 6 bases and 8 bases, with 8 bases remaining between them. The CDR3 contains 11 residues. The CDR3 reads CAIRDVDEQFF. CDR3 DNA sequence: TGTGCCATCAGGGACGTCGATGAGCAGTTCTTC.

The rearrangement joins TRBV29-1 to TRBJ2-5; perhaps TRBD1 as D (6 bases). Trimming pared 4 bases from V and 5 bases from J, leaving 17 bases between. Germline values: CDR1 SQVTM, CDR2 ANQGSEA. This CDR3 region has 14 residues. The CDR3 DNA reads as TGCAGCGTTGGCGCGACAGGTCTCGGGGAGACCCAGTACTTC. Protein sequence: CSVGATGLGETQYF. Looking up the rest from reference TRBV29-1 and TRBJ2-5 gives the full variable domain: SAVISQKPSRDICQRGTSLTIQCQVDSQVTMMFWYRQQPGQSLTLIATANQGSEATYESGFVIDKFPISRPNLTFSTLTVSNMSPEDSSIYLCSVGATGLGETQYFGPGTRLLVL.

This clonotype was detected only a few times. The rearrangement links TRBV5-1 to TRBJ1-4, with TRBD1 matching 8 bases. Germline CDR1 SGHRS, CDR2 YFSETQ. The V and J ends lost 4 bases and 6 bases, in that order; junction bases with no gene match: 5. The CDR3 length is 14 residues. The CDR3 region is CASSAGTGDEKLFF. The CDR3 DNA reads TGCGCCAGCAGCGCCGGGACAGGTGATGAAAAACTGTTTTTT. Full variable domain (remainder filled in from reference TRBV5-1 and TRBJ1-4): KAGVTQTPRYLIKTRGQQVTLSCSPISGHRSVSWYQQTPGQGLQFLFEYFSETQRNKGNFPGRFSGRQFSNSRSEMNVSTLELGDSALYLCASSAGTGDEKLFFGSGTQLSVL.

This clonotype has a handful of counts. Written as DNA, the CDR3 is TGCGCCAGCAGCGTGGACAGGGGGGGAGATACGCAGTATTTT. Encoded protein: CASSVDRGGDTQYF. The chain joins TRBV5-1 to TRBJ2-3; 10 nucleotides align to TRBD1. After removal of 4 bases from V and 5 bases from J, the junction contained 4 bases not matched to a gene. The CDR3 consists of 14 residues. CDR1 and CDR2 (germline): SGHRS, YFSETQ.

DNA for the CDR3: TGCAGTGCTAGAGATCGGGGGGGCCCCAAGAATGAGCAGTTCTTC. It codes for CSARDRGGPKNEQFF. The chain has TRBV20-1 and TRBJ2-1, with 8 bases lining up with TRBD2. Germline V gene lookup returns CDR1 DFQATT and CDR2 SNEGSKA (reference sequence). V was clipped by 0 bases and J by 7 bases; unmatched bases: 8. This CDR3 has 15 residues.

Only a few counts were recorded for this clonotype. V and J are TRBV30 and TRBJ2-1; possibly TRBD1 or TRBD2 for D (5 bases each). V was pared by 2 bases and J by 4 bases, with 9 bases between. CDR1 and CDR2 from the germline V gene are GTSNPN and SVGIG (reference sequence). This CDR3 has 13 amino acids. CDR3 DNA: TGTGCCTGGAGTTGGGGACCTTACAATGAGCAGTTCTTC. This translates into CAWSWGPYNEQFF. Combining the CDR3 with reference TRBV30 and TRBJ2-1 gives the whole variable domain SQTIHQWPATLVQPVGSPLSLECTVEGTSNPNLYWYRQAAGRGLQLLFYSVGIGQISSEVPQNLSASRPQDRQFILSSKKLLLSDSGFYLCAWSWGPYNEQFFGPGTRLTVL.

This clonotype was recorded a few times. The rearrangement joins TRBV20-1 to TRBJ2-1; tentatively, D is TRBD1 (6 bases). This CDR3 has 15 residues. V was pared by 2 bases and J by 10 bases, with 21 bases between. The germline V gene has CDR1 DFQATT and CDR2 SNEGSKA (reference sequence). CDR3 in DNA: TGCAGTGCTAGATATGGGCTAGCCGTAGGGGGAGAGCAGTTCTTC. Amino acids: CSARYGLAVGGEQFF.

This chain uses TRBV28 with TRBJ2-7; 7 bases map to TRBD1. CDR3 length equals 14 residues. Germline CDR1 MDHEN, CDR2 SYDVKM. Trimming at V came to 5 bases and at J to 6 bases, leaving 10 bases not matched to a gene. The CDR3, as DNA: TGTGCCAGCAGTGTCCGACAGGGATTCTCCGAGCAGTACTTC. Amino acids: CASSVRQGFSEQYF.

This clonotype was seen more than once but under ten times. This chain uses TRBV2 with TRBJ1-1; D perhaps matches TRBD1 (6 bases). V lost 9 bases and J 10 bases, leaving 12 bases between the germline ends. This CDR3 spans 10 amino acids. In germline, CDR1 is SNHLY, CDR2 FYNNEI. This chain's CDR3 is CARGGQGAFF. The DNA of the CDR3 is TGTGCCAGGGGGGGACAAGGAGCTTTCTTT.

A few counts support this clonotype. This chain joins TRBV5-1 and TRBJ2-2; D perhaps matches TRBD1 (6 bases). Deletions cut 0 bases from V and 4 bases from J, with 10 bases between. This CDR3 contains 15 residues. CDR1 and CDR2 from the germline V gene are SGHRS and YFSETQ. Here the CDR3 reads CASSLVGHLTGELFF. The CDR3, as DNA: TGCGCCAGCAGCTTGGTGGGACATCTCACCGGGGAGCTGTTTTTT.

The table lists this clonotype with a few counts. The V call is TRBV12-3 or TRBV12-4, the J call TRBJ1-1, with D possibly being TRBD1 (5 bases). Trimming took 3 bases from V and 2 from J, leaving 16 bases between them. This CDR3 comprises 16 residues. The CDR3 DNA is TGTGCCAGCAGTTTGGACGTTTATGGGGGAAACACTGAAGCTTTCTTT. Protein product: CASSLDVYGGNTEAFF.

This sequence joins TRBV3-1 and TRBJ2-2, with D possibly being TRBD2 (5 bases). Germline V gives CDR1 LGHDT, CDR2 YNNKEL (reference sequence). CDR3 length: 17 residues. V was shortened by 1 base and J by 6 bases, with 18 bases between the two germline ends. The CDR3 nucleotides read TGTGCCAGCAGCCAAGTCCGGGGATCCGTCTGGTCCGGGGAGCTGTTTTTT. It translates to CASSQVRGSVWSGELFF.